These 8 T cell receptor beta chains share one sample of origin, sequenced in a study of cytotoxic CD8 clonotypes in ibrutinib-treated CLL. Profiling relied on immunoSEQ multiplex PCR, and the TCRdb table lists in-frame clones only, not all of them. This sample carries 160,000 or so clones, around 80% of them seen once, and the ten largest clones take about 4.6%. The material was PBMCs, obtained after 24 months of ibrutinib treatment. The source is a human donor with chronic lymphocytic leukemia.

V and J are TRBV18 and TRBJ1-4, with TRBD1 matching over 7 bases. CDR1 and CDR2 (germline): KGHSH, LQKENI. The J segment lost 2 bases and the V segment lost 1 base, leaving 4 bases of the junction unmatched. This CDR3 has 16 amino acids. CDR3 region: CASSPLPTGTNEKLFF. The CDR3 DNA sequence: TGTGCCAGCTCACCACTCCCGACAGGGACTAATGAAAAACTGTTTTTT.

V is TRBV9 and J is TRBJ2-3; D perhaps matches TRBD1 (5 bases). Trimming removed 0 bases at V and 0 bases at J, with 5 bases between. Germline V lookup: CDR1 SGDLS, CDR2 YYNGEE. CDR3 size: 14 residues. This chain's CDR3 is CASSVEGSTDTQYF. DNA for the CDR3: TGTGCCAGCAGCGTAGAGGGGAGCACAGATACGCAGTATTTT.

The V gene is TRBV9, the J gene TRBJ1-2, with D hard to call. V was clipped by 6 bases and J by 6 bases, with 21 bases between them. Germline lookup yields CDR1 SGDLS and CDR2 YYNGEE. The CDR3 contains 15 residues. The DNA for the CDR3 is TGTGCCAGCACACCTCCCGGGTTTGAGTCCCATGGCTACACCTTC. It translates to CASTPPGFESHGYTF. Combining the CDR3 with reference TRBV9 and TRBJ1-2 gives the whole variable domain DSGVTQTPKHLITATGQRVTLRCSPRSGDLSVYWYQQSLDQGLQFLIQYYNGEERAKGNILERFSAQQFPDLHSELNLSSLELGDSALYFCASTPPGFESHGYTFGSGTRLTVV.

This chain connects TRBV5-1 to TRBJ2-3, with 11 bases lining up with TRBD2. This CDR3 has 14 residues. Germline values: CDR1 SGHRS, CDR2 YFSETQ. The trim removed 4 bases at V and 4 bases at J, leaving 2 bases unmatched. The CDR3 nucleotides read TGCGCCAGCAGCCATAGCGGGGGGGCAGATACGCAGTATTTT. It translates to CASSHSGGADTQYF.

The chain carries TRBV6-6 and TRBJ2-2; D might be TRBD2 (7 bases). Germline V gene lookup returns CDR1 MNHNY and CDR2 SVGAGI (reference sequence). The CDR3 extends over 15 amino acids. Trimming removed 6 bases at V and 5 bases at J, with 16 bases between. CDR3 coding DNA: TGTGCCAGCAGCCCCGAGGGGGGGAGAACCGGGGAGCTGTTTTTT. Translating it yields CASSPEGGRTGELFF.

The DNA of the CDR3 is TGTGCCAGCAGCGAGGGACAGGGAGCAGATACGCAGTATTTT. Translating it yields CASSEGQGADTQYF. The rearrangement uses TRBV7-8 and TRBJ2-3; 9 positions match TRBD1. J was trimmed by 4 bases and V by 5 bases; bases with no gene match: 4. This CDR3 contains 14 residues. Germline CDR1 is SGHVS and CDR2 is FQNEAQ. Based on the CDR3 plus reference TRBV7-8 and TRBJ2-3, the full variable domain is GAGVSQSPRYKVAKRGQDVALRCDPISGHVSLFWYQQALGQGPEFLTYFQNEAQLDKSGLPSDRFFAERPEGSVSTLKIQRTQQEDSAVYLCASSEGQGADTQYFGPGTRLTVL.

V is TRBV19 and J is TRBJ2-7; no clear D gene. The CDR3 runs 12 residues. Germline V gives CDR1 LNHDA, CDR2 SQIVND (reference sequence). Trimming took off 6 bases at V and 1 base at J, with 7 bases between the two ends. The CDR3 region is CASRDGSYEQYF. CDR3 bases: TGTGCCAGTAGGGACGGATCCTACGAGCAGTACTTC.

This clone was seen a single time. The CDR3 coding sequence is TGTGCCAGCAGCTTATGGAAAGGGGGCGCAGACACCATATATTTT. Encoded protein: CASSLWKGGADTIYF. The rearrangement uses TRBV7-2 and TRBJ1-3; TRBD1 aligns across 7 bases. This CDR3 is 15 amino acids long. The trim removed 2 bases at V and 8 bases at J, leaving 9 bases unmatched. Germline V gene data show CDR1 as SGHTA and CDR2 as FQGNSA.